Shown below are 20 T cell receptor beta chains from a single sample sequenced in a study of vaccination effects on CD4 cells after COVID-19 (dated by TCRdb to between 2021 and 2024). Antigens for these TCRs are unknown. In the ViraFEST assay, PBMC were stimulated with viral peptide pools, and TCR sequencing was then used to find antigen-specific CD4+ T cell clonotypes based on their expansion. After around 11 days of culture, CD4+ T cells were isolated with the EasySep CD4+ T cell isolation kit. PCR-confirmed SARS-CoV-2 infection had occurred in convalescent patients between March and December 2020, before the Alpha, Beta and Delta variants emerged in the United States. The library was generated by the immunoSEQ multiplex PCR assay. Imported from immuneACCESS, the table was reduced by TCRdb to in-frame sequences with V and J called. These copies leave out some clones; in studies compared against another copy, an unresolved V gene accounts for under half, and the cause of the remainder is not known. Here the sample has around 25,000 clones; approximately 62% occur a single time. Less than 20% of the sample belongs to the ten largest clones.

Sequenced material: CD4+ T cells from PBMCs cultured with SARS-CoV-2 spike peptides, taken before COVID-19 vaccination. The meaning of the sample's cell subset or site label: SARS-CoV-2 spike overlapping peptide pool stimulation. All receptors come from a human donor who had a prior SARS-CoV-2 infection.

This rearrangement joins TRBV11-2 to TRBJ1-1; D might be TRBD1 (5 bases). Trimming shortened V by 3 bases and J by 6 bases, and 14 bases separated the two germline ends. Germline V gives CDR1 SGHAT, CDR2 FQNNGV. CDR3 length equals 14 residues. CDR3 in amino acids: CASSFSGDGAEAFF. In DNA form, the CDR3 reads TGTGCCAGCAGCTTTTCTGGGGACGGGGCTGAAGCTTTCTTT.

The chain is built from TRBV5-5 and TRBJ2-3, with 7 bases lining up with TRBD2. The CDR3 has 17 amino acids. CDR1 and CDR2 from the germline V gene are SGHKS and YYEKEE (reference sequence). V lost 4 bases to trimming and J lost 0 bases; unmatched junction nucleotides: 11. The CDR3 is CASSGTTSILSTDTQYF. As DNA, the CDR3 is TGTGCCAGCAGCGGAACGACTAGCATTTTGAGCACAGATACGCAGTATTTT. Full variable domain (outside the CDR3, taken from reference TRBV5-5 and TRBJ2-3): DAGVTQSPTHLIKTRGQQVTLRCSPISGHKSVSWYQQVLGQGPQFIFQYYEKEERGRGNFPDRFSARQFPNYSSELNVNALLLGDSALYLCASSGTTSILSTDTQYFGPGTRLTVL.

The chain combines TRBV6-9 with TRBJ2-6, with D uncertain. The length of the CDR3 is 19 residues. CDR1 and CDR2 from the germline V gene are MNHGY and SVAAGI. With 9 bases removed from V and 0 bases from J, the gap between germline ends came to 24 bases. CDR3 sequence reads: CASPMFYILTASGANVLTF. CDR3 sequence (DNA): TGTGCCAGTCCGATGTTTTACATCCTTACAGCCTCTGGGGCCAACGTCCTGACTTTC.

This chain connects TRBV5-6 to TRBJ2-1; possible D gene TRBD2, 7 bases. CDR1 and CDR2 from the germline V gene are SGHDT and YYEEEE. Between the trimmed V and J ends, which lost 0 bases and 10 bases, there was a span of 11 bases. The CDR3 spans 13 residues. In nucleotides, the CDR3 is TGTGCCAGCAGCTTGGTTCCGGGGGGCGAGCAGTTCTTC. It encodes CASSLVPGGEQFF.

The chain combines TRBV2 with TRBJ2-3; D gene unclear. This CDR3 has 14 amino acids. Trimming pared 2 bases from V and 0 bases from J, leaving 6 bases between. Germline CDR1 SNHLY, CDR2 FYNNEI. Here the CDR3 reads CASSEQLSTDTQYF. The CDR3 coding sequence is TGTGCCAGCAGTGAACAGCTTAGCACAGATACGCAGTATTTT.

The V call is TRBV7-3, the J call TRBJ2-6; maybe TRBD1 (6 bases). Trimming took off 5 bases at V and 2 bases at J, with 7 bases between the two ends. There are 14 residues in the CDR3. Germline V CDR1 and CDR2: SGHTA, FQGTGA. In DNA, the CDR3 is TGTGCCAGCAGCGAGGGGGCTGGGGCCAACGTCCTGACTTTC. It encodes CASSEGAGANVLTF.

V usage is TRBV6-5 and J usage is TRBJ1-3, with D tentatively TRBD1 (6 bases). The CDR3 covers 15 residues. V lost 5 bases and J lost 3, with 14 bases in between. In germline, CDR1 is MNHEY, CDR2 SVGAGI. The CDR3: CASSLDGGGGNTIYF. The CDR3 DNA sequence: TGTGCCAGCAGTCTGGACGGGGGCGGTGGAAACACCATATATTTT.

V is TRBV2 and J is TRBJ1-1; 10 bases match TRBD1. The CDR3 consists of 14 residues. The ends lost 8 bases at V and 10 bases at J; junction bases unmatched: 13. The germline CDR1 and CDR2 sequences are SNHLY and FYNNEI. The CDR3: CASVWGQGFSGAFF. CDR3 in DNA: TGTGCCAGCGTGTGGGGACAGGGGTTCTCTGGAGCTTTCTTT.

This clone was seen only once. The chain carries TRBV6-1 and TRBJ2-1; the D is unclear. V was shortened by 3 bases and J by 0 bases, with 12 bases between the two germline ends. CDR1 and CDR2 (germline): MNHNS, SASEGT. CDR3 size: 16 residues. This CDR3 is CASSDVGLSSYNEQFF. The CDR3 DNA reads TGTGCCAGCAGTGACGTGGGGTTGAGCTCCTACAATGAGCAGTTCTTC.

This chain connects TRBV2 to TRBJ2-7; tentatively, D is TRBD2 (6 bases). This CDR3 has 11 amino acids. V lost 6 bases, J lost 6 bases, and 9 bases lay in between. Germline V gene sequence: CDR1 SNHLY, CDR2 FYNNEI. Here the CDR3 reads CASRGLAEQYF. Here the CDR3 DNA reads TGTGCCAGCAGGGGACTTGCCGAGCAGTACTTC. Variable domain in full (rest from reference TRBV2 and TRBJ2-7): EPEVTQTPSHQVTQMGQEVILRCVPISNHLYFYWYRQILGQKVEFLVSFYNNEISEKSEIFDDQFSVERPDGSNFTLKIRSTKLEDSAMYFCASRGLAEQYFGPGTRLTVT.

This clone was recorded a few times. CDR3 sequence (DNA): TGTGCCAGCAGCCGGGACAGGGATAATTCACCCCTCCACTTT. Residues: CASSRDRDNSPLHF. This chain links TRBV5-8 with TRBJ1-6; 9 nucleotides line up with TRBD1. The CDR3 extends over 14 amino acids. The trim removed 4 bases at V and 5 bases at J, leaving 1 base unmatched. Germline V gene data show CDR1 as SGHTS and CDR2 as YDEGEE.

This clone was seen a handful of times. The chain has TRBV7-9 and TRBJ2-1, with TRBD1 matching 10 bases. The CDR3 has 12 residues. Per the germline V gene, CDR1 is SEHNR and CDR2 is FQNEAQ (reference sequence). V shed 7 bases and J 8 bases; nucleotides not matched to a gene: 2. CDR3 bases: TGTGCCAGCACCGGACAGGGGGATGAGCAGTTCTTC. Its protein product is CASTGQGDEQFF.

The V gene is TRBV11-1, the J gene TRBJ1-1; 8 nucleotides agree with TRBD1. V was pared by 2 bases and J by 4 bases, with 6 bases of the junction left unmatched. CDR3 length: 15 residues. CDR1 is SGHAT and CDR2 is FQDESV in the germline V gene (reference sequence). CDR3 nucleotides: TGTGCCAGCAGCTTAAACAGGGGGAAAATCACTGAAGCTTTCTTT. It specifies CASSLNRGKITEAFF. The entire variable domain, with the rest obtained from reference TRBV11-1 and TRBJ1-1, is as follows: EAEVAQSPRYKITEKSQAVAFWCDPISGHATLYWYRQILGQGPELLVQFQDESVVDDSQLPKDRFSAERLKGVDSTLKIQPAELGDSAMYLCASSLNRGKITEAFFGQGTRLTVV.

The chain uses TRBV10-3 and TRBJ2-7, with D perhaps being TRBD1 or TRBD2 (5 bases each). V shed 6 bases and J shed 0 bases, with 18 bases lying between them. Germline CDR1 and CDR2: ENHRY and SYGVKD. There are 16 residues in the CDR3. CDR3 nucleotides: TGTGCCATCAGCCGTTCCTCGGGGCGAAGCTCCTACGAGCAGTACTTC. Its translation is CAISRSSGRSSYEQYF.

The chain couples TRBV24-1 to TRBJ2-1; 11 nucleotides line up with TRBD2. This CDR3 spans 16 amino acids. Germline V gene lookup returns CDR1 KGHDR and CDR2 SFDVKD. The junction had 7 bases not matched to a gene; V was cut back by 2 bases and J by 8 bases. Here the CDR3 reads CATSDSSGGPVYEQFF. In nucleotides, the CDR3 is TGTGCCACCAGTGATTCTAGCGGGGGGCCGGTTTATGAGCAGTTCTTC.

CDR3 DNA: TGTGCCAGCTCACCTCGGACAGGGGCGTCCTACGAGCAGTACTTC. As protein: CASSPRTGASYEQYF. The rearrangement links TRBV18 to TRBJ2-7, with 9 nucleotides matching TRBD1. With 3 bases clipped from V and 1 base from J, the junction kept 4 bases outside the gene matches. The CDR3 is 15 residues long. Germline V CDR1 and CDR2: KGHSH, LQKENI.

J is TRBJ2-7 and V is TRBV27; TRBD1 might be the D (5 bases). Germline CDR1 is MNHEY and CDR2 is SMNVEV (reference sequence). V lost 2 bases and J lost 8, with 13 bases in between. The CDR3 has 13 residues. The CDR3: CASSLGQGGKQYF. The CDR3 DNA sequence: TGTGCCAGCAGTTTAGGGCAGGGTGGGAAGCAGTACTTC.

The genes are TRBV3-1 (or the pseudogene TRBV3-2) and TRBJ1-2, with 7 bases fitting TRBD1. CDR1 and CDR2 (germline): LGHDT, YNNKEL (reference sequence). Trimming took 2 bases from V and 3 from J; bases not matched to a gene: 6. The CDR3 is 15 amino acids. CDR3 sequence (DNA): TGTGCCAGCAGCCAACCGGGACAGTCTTACTATGGCTACACCTTC. This gives the protein CASSQPGQSYYGYTF.

The V gene is TRBV6-5, the J gene TRBJ2-7; TRBD1 aligns across 7 bases. The CDR3 spans 12 residues. V lost 10 bases to trimming and J lost 3 bases; unmatched junction nucleotides: 6. Germline V lookup: CDR1 MNHEY, CDR2 SVGAGI. This chain's CDR3 is CAIRTGDYEQYF. The CDR3 DNA reads as TGTGCCATTAGGACAGGTGACTACGAGCAGTACTTC.

The chain couples TRBV9 to TRBJ2-7; D not resolved. Between the trimmed V and J ends, which lost 0 bases and 3 bases, there was a span of 13 bases. Germline assignment: CDR1 SGDLS and CDR2 YYNGEE. CDR3 size: 15 residues. The CDR3 region is CASSVGSSPIYEQYF. The CDR3 DNA is TGTGCCAGCAGCGTAGGGTCTTCTCCGATCTACGAGCAGTACTTC.